This T cell receptor beta chain is from a study of blood T cell repertoires in COVID-19. Study-wide context: The analysed material was cDNA or gDNA that came from T cells, B-cell-depleted T cells, or PBMCs.

The cohort comprised adults aged about 18 to 100 years residing in approximately 22 US areas. Germline V lookup: CDR1 SGHNT, CDR2 YYREEE (reference sequence). CDR3 length: 16 amino acids. The germline V and J ends were trimmed by 2 bases and 1 base, with 15 bases remaining between them. Per the study methods: Amplified reference gene primers provided the basis for estimating nucleated cell counts. The table came from immunoSEQ multiplex PCR; TCRdb's copy has only in-frame clones and leaves some out. That table furnishes V, J and clone size, whereas the DNA furnished D and trimming. The data hold some 330,000 clones, with roughly 90% observed a single time.

The TCR was taken from a woman aged 25-40 years who had recovered from COVID-19. The chain links TRBV5-4 to TRBJ1-1, with D hard to call. Sequencing used PBMCs or T cells enriched from blood (not recorded which). The CDR3 DNA sequence: TGTGCCAGCAGCTTTGATCTGAGAGGTCCGAACACTGAAGCTTTCTTT. Amino acid sequence: CASSFDLRGPNTEAFF.